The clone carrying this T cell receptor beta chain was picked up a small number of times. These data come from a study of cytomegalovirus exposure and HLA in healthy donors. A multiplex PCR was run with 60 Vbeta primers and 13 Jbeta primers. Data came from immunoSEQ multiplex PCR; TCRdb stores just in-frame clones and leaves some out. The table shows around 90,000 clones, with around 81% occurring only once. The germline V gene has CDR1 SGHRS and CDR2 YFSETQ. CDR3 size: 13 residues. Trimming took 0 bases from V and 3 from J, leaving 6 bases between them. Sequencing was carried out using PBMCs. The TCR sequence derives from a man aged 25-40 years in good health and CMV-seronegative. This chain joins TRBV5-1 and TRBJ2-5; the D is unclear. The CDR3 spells CASSLVLKETQYF. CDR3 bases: TGCGCCAGCAGCTTGGTTCTAAAAGAGACCCAGTACTTC.